This is a list of T cell receptor beta chains from one sample in a study of identical twins. TCRdb recomputed calls from the 5' RACE reads with MiXCR, one row per CDR3 protein. The sample lists a few hundred thousand distinct CDR3 sequences, approximately 24% seen once, with 2.5% to 3.5% in the top ten. The same sample was also used in a study of T cells expressing NK-cell markers.

Material: CD4+ T cells sorted from blood. Receptors were obtained from a woman younger than 35 in good health. Each CDR3 is given with its conserved first and last residue. Fields, in order: V gene, J gene, D gene, clone size, CDR3 protein, CDR3 DNA. A D gene is named only where the DNA matches it firmly. Expanded clones get a size class; other rows say once, few or many, or leave the size out.

v_gene: TRBV20-1
j_gene: TRBJ1-5
d_gene: -
abundance: -
CDR3aa: CSASDRLDQPQHF
CDR3nt: TGCAGTGCTAGTGACAGGTTGGATCAGCCCCAGCATTTT

v_gene: TRBV12-3/TRBV12-4
j_gene: TRBJ1-1
d_gene: TRBD1
abundance: -
CDR3aa: CARYYRGRTEAFF
CDR3nt: TGTGCCCGATATTACAGGGGTCGGACTGAAGCTTTCTTT

v_gene: TRBV9
j_gene: TRBJ1-1
d_gene: -
abundance: -
CDR3aa: CASGKTGALGTEAFF
CDR3nt: TGTGCCAGCGGAAAGACGGGGGCGTTAGGCACTGAAGCTTTCTTT

v_gene: TRBV29-1
j_gene: TRBJ2-3
d_gene: -
abundance: few
CDR3aa: CSVRGGVPDTQYF
CDR3nt: TGCAGCGTTAGGGGGGGCGTTCCAGATACGCAGTATTTT

v_gene: TRBV7-2
j_gene: TRBJ1-6
d_gene: TRBD1
abundance: few
CDR3aa: CASRYAGTGGGNSPLHF
CDR3nt: TGTGCCAGCAGATACGCCGGGACAGGGGGTGGGAATTCACCCCTCCACTTT

v_gene: TRBV29-1
j_gene: TRBJ2-3
d_gene: -
abundance: -
CDR3aa: CSSRSETDTQYF
CDR3nt: TGCAGCTCTAGATCAGAGACAGATACGCAGTATTTT

v_gene: TRBV20-1
j_gene: TRBJ1-1
d_gene: -
abundance: many
CDR3aa: CSALQGNTEAFF
CDR3nt: TGCAGTGCTCTACAGGGGAACACTGAAGCTTTCTTT

v_gene: TRBV6-5
j_gene: TRBJ1-2
d_gene: TRBD1
abundance: -
CDR3aa: CASSYSGQGLDGYTF
CDR3nt: TGTGCCAGCAGTTACTCGGGACAGGGGCTCGATGGCTACACCTTC

v_gene: TRBV9
j_gene: TRBJ2-2
d_gene: TRBD1
abundance: -
CDR3aa: CAGQGAVGELFF
CDR3nt: TGTGCCGGACAGGGGGCTGTCGGGGAGCTGTTTTTT

v_gene: TRBV20-1
j_gene: TRBJ2-5
d_gene: -
abundance: -
CDR3aa: CSAIGQTDQETQYF
CDR3nt: TGCAGTGCTATCGGACAGACAGACCAAGAGACCCAGTACTTC

v_gene: TRBV5-1
j_gene: TRBJ2-5
d_gene: TRBD1
abundance: -
CDR3aa: CASSLWTGQETQYF
CDR3nt: TGCGCCAGCAGCTTGTGGACAGGGCAAGAGACCCAGTACTTC

v_gene: TRBV6-1
j_gene: TRBJ2-1
d_gene: TRBD2
abundance: few
CDR3aa: CASSTLQAGGTYNEQFF
CDR3nt: TGTGCCAGCAGTACGCTGCAGGCGGGGGGAACCTACAATGAGCAGTTCTTC

v_gene: TRBV5-1
j_gene: TRBJ2-7
d_gene: -
abundance: few
CDR3aa: CASSSTRGRGEQYF
CDR3nt: TGCGCCAGCAGCTCGACCAGGGGGCGGGGGGAGCAGTACTTC

v_gene: TRBV7-3
j_gene: TRBJ1-1
d_gene: TRBD1
abundance: -
CDR3aa: CASKRQGSGTEAFF
CDR3nt: TGTGCCAGCAAAAGACAGGGTTCGGGGACTGAAGCTTTCTTT

v_gene: TRBV6-2/TRBV6-3
j_gene: TRBJ2-1
d_gene: TRBD1
abundance: few
CDR3aa: CASSLRDRGRHNEQFF
CDR3nt: TGTGCCAGCAGTTTGAGGGACAGGGGGAGGCACAATGAGCAGTTCTTC

v_gene: TRBV10-3
j_gene: TRBJ2-7
d_gene: -
abundance: few
CDR3aa: CAVGEVSGPYEQYF
CDR3nt: TGTGCCGTCGGCGAGGTATCGGGCCCCTACGAGCAGTACTTC

v_gene: TRBV7-2
j_gene: TRBJ2-7
d_gene: -
abundance: -
CDR3aa: CASSPVGRSSYEQYF
CDR3nt: TGTGCCAGCAGTCCAGTGGGGCGCTCTTCCTACGAGCAGTACTTC

v_gene: TRBV2
j_gene: TRBJ2-5
d_gene: TRBD2
abundance: few
CDR3aa: CASSVGTSGQETQYF
CDR3nt: TGTGCCAGCAGTGTGGGGACTAGCGGGCAAGAGACCCAGTACTTC

v_gene: TRBV7-8
j_gene: TRBJ2-7
d_gene: TRBD2
abundance: few
CDR3aa: CASSPRTSGTQYF
CDR3nt: TGTGCCAGCAGCCCAAGGACTAGCGGAACCCAGTACTTC

v_gene: TRBV20-1
j_gene: TRBJ2-7
d_gene: TRBD1
abundance: few
CDR3aa: CSARTGTYEQYF
CDR3nt: TGCAGTGCCCGGACAGGAACCTACGAGCAGTACTTC

v_gene: TRBV10-3
j_gene: TRBJ2-7
d_gene: -
abundance: few
CDR3aa: CAISDRQVNYEQYF
CDR3nt: TGTGCCATCAGTGACCGACAGGTGAATTACGAGCAGTACTTC

v_gene: TRBV20-1
j_gene: TRBJ2-7
d_gene: -
abundance: -
CDR3aa: CSASRGSTPGRVYEQYF
CDR3nt: TGCAGTGCTAGTAGAGGGAGTACTCCGGGACGCGTCTACGAGCAGTACTTC

v_gene: TRBV20-1
j_gene: TRBJ1-1
d_gene: TRBD1
abundance: -
CDR3aa: CSARRGTGGTEAFF
CDR3nt: TGCAGTGCTAGAAGGGGGACAGGGGGCACTGAAGCTTTCTTT

v_gene: TRBV5-8
j_gene: TRBJ2-7
d_gene: TRBD1
abundance: -
CDR3aa: CASSLAATGTDIYEQYF
CDR3nt: TGTGCCAGCAGCTTGGCCGCAACCGGGACAGACATTTACGAGCAGTACTTC

v_gene: TRBV5-1
j_gene: TRBJ2-1
d_gene: -
abundance: -
CDR3aa: CASSFGTPGSYNEQFF
CDR3nt: TGCGCCAGCAGCTTTGGGACGCCAGGCTCCTACAATGAGCAGTTCTTC

v_gene: TRBV19
j_gene: TRBJ2-1
d_gene: -
abundance: -
CDR3aa: CASQRVSYNEQFF
CDR3nt: TGTGCCAGCCAGCGGGTTTCCTACAATGAGCAGTTCTTC

v_gene: TRBV2
j_gene: TRBJ2-5
d_gene: -
abundance: -
CDR3aa: CASSGDAEETQYF
CDR3nt: TGTGCCAGCAGTGGGGACGCAGAAGAGACCCAGTACTTC

v_gene: TRBV6-2/TRBV6-3
j_gene: TRBJ2-1
d_gene: TRBD2
abundance: many
CDR3aa: CASSFLPAGAGNEQFF
CDR3nt: TGTGCCAGCAGTTTTCTCCCAGCGGGAGCGGGCAATGAGCAGTTCTTC

v_gene: TRBV12-3/TRBV12-4
j_gene: TRBJ2-5
d_gene: -
abundance: many
CDR3aa: CASSLERETQYF
CDR3nt: TGTGCCAGCAGTTTAGAAAGAGAGACCCAGTACTTC

v_gene: TRBV5-5
j_gene: TRBJ2-6
d_gene: -
abundance: -
CDR3aa: CASSLEVRALGANVLTF
CDR3nt: TGTGCCAGCAGCTTGGAGGTTCGGGCCCTGGGGGCCAACGTCCTGACTTTC

v_gene: TRBV15
j_gene: TRBJ2-5
d_gene: -
abundance: -
CDR3aa: CATSRDRLVETQYF
CDR3nt: TGTGCCACCAGCAGAGATCGGCTAGTGGAGACCCAGTACTTC

v_gene: TRBV7-2
j_gene: TRBJ2-3
d_gene: TRBD2
abundance: -
CDR3aa: CASSLVLSGGTDTQYF
CDR3nt: TGTGCCAGCAGCTTAGTCCTCAGCGGGGGCACAGATACGCAGTATTTT

v_gene: TRBV6-2/TRBV6-3
j_gene: TRBJ2-7
d_gene: -
abundance: -
CDR3aa: CASRGPGQGFYEQYF
CDR3nt: TGTGCCAGCAGGGGTCCTGGGCAGGGATTCTACGAGCAGTACTTC

v_gene: TRBV18
j_gene: TRBJ2-6
d_gene: -
abundance: few
CDR3aa: CASSPEGAHSGANVLTF
CDR3nt: TGTGCCAGCTCTCCCGAAGGGGCCCACTCTGGGGCCAACGTCCTGACTTTC

v_gene: TRBV7-2
j_gene: TRBJ2-3
d_gene: TRBD2
abundance: few
CDR3aa: CASSSTTSALTDTQYF
CDR3nt: TGTGCCAGCAGCTCGACGACTAGCGCACTCACAGATACGCAGTATTTT

v_gene: TRBV20-1
j_gene: TRBJ2-1
d_gene: TRBD2
abundance: -
CDR3aa: CSASAGGLGGNNEQFF
CDR3nt: TGCAGTGCTAGCGCGGGAGGGTTGGGCGGAAACAATGAGCAGTTCTTC

v_gene: TRBV5-1
j_gene: TRBJ2-1
d_gene: TRBD1
abundance: -
CDR3aa: CASSLYRGLDEQFF
CDR3nt: TGCGCCAGCAGCTTGTATAGGGGGCTCGATGAGCAGTTCTTC

v_gene: TRBV29-1
j_gene: TRBJ2-1
d_gene: TRBD2
abundance: -
CDR3aa: CSVEEEREGNEQFF
CDR3nt: TGCAGCGTTGAGGAAGAGCGGGAGGGAAATGAGCAGTTCTTC

v_gene: TRBV20-1
j_gene: TRBJ1-2
d_gene: -
abundance: -
CDR3aa: CSASGSFYGYTF
CDR3nt: TGCAGTGCTAGTGGCAGCTTCTATGGCTACACCTTC

v_gene: TRBV12-3/TRBV12-4
j_gene: TRBJ2-6
d_gene: -
abundance: -
CDR3aa: CATLVWVGTGANVLTF
CDR3nt: TGTGCCACACTTGTTTGGGTCGGGACTGGGGCCAACGTCCTGACTTTC

v_gene: TRBV29-1
j_gene: TRBJ2-7
d_gene: TRBD2
abundance: few
CDR3aa: CSVSSGSPYEQYF
CDR3nt: TGCAGCGTTTCTAGCGGGAGTCCCTACGAGCAGTACTTC

v_gene: TRBV20-1
j_gene: TRBJ2-3
d_gene: -
abundance: -
CDR3aa: CSEPLNGTDTQYF
CDR3nt: TGCAGTGAACCGCTGAATGGCACAGATACGCAGTATTTT

v_gene: TRBV9
j_gene: TRBJ1-1
d_gene: -
abundance: -
CDR3aa: CASSPGGKGTEAFF
CDR3nt: TGTGCCAGCAGCCCCGGGGGGAAAGGGACTGAAGCTTTCTTT

v_gene: TRBV20-1
j_gene: TRBJ1-1
d_gene: -
abundance: few
CDR3aa: CSARGERKNTEAFF
CDR3nt: TGCAGTGCTAGAGGGGAACGAAAGAACACTGAAGCTTTCTTT

v_gene: TRBV4-1
j_gene: TRBJ1-2
d_gene: -
abundance: once
CDR3aa: CASSQDSNGYTF
CDR3nt: TGCGCCAGCAGCCAAGACTCTAATGGCTACACCTTC

v_gene: TRBV29-1
j_gene: TRBJ2-1
d_gene: -
abundance: few
CDR3aa: CSVGRQYNEQFF
CDR3nt: TGCAGCGTTGGAAGGCAATACAATGAGCAGTTCTTC

v_gene: TRBV11-2
j_gene: TRBJ2-1
d_gene: TRBD2
abundance: few
CDR3aa: CASSLEGLAGGPYLGNEQFF
CDR3nt: TGTGCCAGCAGCTTAGAAGGACTAGCGGGAGGGCCTTATTTGGGGAATGAGCAGTTCTTC